Sequencing of this T cell receptor (beta chain) was carried out in a study of T cell responses to AZD1222 COVID-19 vaccine. This clone was observed once. Antigen: not known. Study findings and constraints: Clonal diversity was possibly underestimated; the donors were predominantly white British and more often female.

Pooled samples include second doses given at about 4 or 12 weeks. Method: immunoSEQ multiplex PCR; TCRdb's copy keeps in-frame clones and lacks some. The data show just under 150,000 clones, with roughly nine tenths seen just once and roughly 1.7% held by the top ten. Germline values: CDR1 LNHDA, CDR2 SQIVND (reference sequence). This CDR3 is 15 amino acids long. Trimming pared 2 bases from V and 2 bases from J, leaving 12 bases between. This chain connects TRBV19 to TRBJ1-1; D is undetermined. Specimen: peripheral blood, collected 28 days after the second AZD1222 dose. The TCR was taken from an adult who received the AZD1222 COVID-19 vaccine. The CDR3 loop reads CASSIRRGTNTEAFF. In DNA, the CDR3 is TGTGCCAGTAGTATACGGCGGGGAACTAACACTGAAGCTTTCTTT. Looking up the rest from reference TRBV19 and TRBJ1-1 gives the full variable domain: DGGITQSPKYLFRKEGQNVTLSCEQNLNHDAMYWYRQDPGQGLRLIYYSQIVNDFQKGDIAEGYSVSREKKESFPLTVTSAQKNPTAFYLCASSIRRGTNTEAFFGQGTRLTVV.